Below are 29 T cell receptor beta chains sequenced from a single sample in a study of T-cell memory formation after mild COVID-19. TCRdb reanalysed the 5' RACE reads using MiXCR and keeps one entry per CDR3 protein. This sample has approximately 300,000 distinct CDR3 sequences, with about 16% found just once. Material for sequencing was PBMCs or a T cell subset sorted from them (not recorded which). Source of these receptors: a man aged 18 to 35 who had mild COVID-19 (a few samples of this study predate the infection). Cell type and time point are not known.

This clonotype was detected many times. The rearrangement joins TRBV5-1 to TRBJ2-3; D is perhaps TRBD1 or TRBD2 (5 bases each). The germline CDR1 and CDR2 sequences are SGHRS and YFSETQ. Trimming removed 0 bases from V and 2 bases from J, with 10 bases in between. The CDR3 has 15 amino acids. The CDR3 coding sequence is TGCGCCAGCAGCTTGGCTGGGACCGCCACAGATACGCAGTATTTT. It specifies CASSLAGTATDTQYF.

This clonotype came up a few times. The chain has TRBV6-2 or TRBV6-3 and TRBJ2-7, with 12 bases aligning to TRBD2. The CDR3 sequence is 15 residues long. Germline V lookup: CDR1 MNHEY, CDR2 SVGEGT. Trimming cost V 6 bases and J 1 base; bases outside gene matches: 4. The CDR3 protein is CASRQLAGGSYEQYV. CDR3 coding DNA: TGTGCCAGCAGGCAACTAGCGGGGGGATCCTACGAGCAGTACGTC.

This rearrangement joins TRBV10-3 to TRBJ1-3; D is ambiguous. The V gene lost 6 bases and the J gene lost 0 bases, with 6 bases spanning the gap. The V gene's germline CDR1 is ENHRY and CDR2 SYGVKD. There are 13 residues in the CDR3. The CDR3 sequence: CAIRASSGNTIYF. In DNA, the CDR3 is TGTGCCATCAGGGCGAGCTCTGGAAACACCATATATTTT.

This clonotype was seen a few times. The chain couples TRBV12-3 or TRBV12-4 to TRBJ1-2; D may be TRBD1 (5 bases). The CDR3 consists of 14 residues. V lost 4 bases, J lost 4 bases, and 13 bases lay in between. CDR3 coding DNA: TGTGCCAGCAGTTCCGGAGACAGAACCTATGGCTACACCTTC. This encodes CASSSGDRTYGYTF.

This clonotype was counted only a few times. The genes are TRBV20-1 and TRBJ2-1; 10 positions match TRBD2. Trimming cost V 5 bases and J 3 bases; bases outside gene matches: 4. The CDR3 has 14 residues. CDR1 and CDR2 (germline): DFQATT, SNEGSKA (reference sequence). The CDR3 here is CSAFLAGVYNEQFF. The DNA for the CDR3 is TGCAGTGCTTTTCTAGCGGGGGTCTACAATGAGCAGTTCTTC.

In its sample, this clonotype was seen many times. V is TRBV2 and J is TRBJ2-1; TRBD1 matches at 9 bases. Germline V CDR1 and CDR2: SNHLY, FYNNEI. The CDR3 is 13 amino acids. Losses at the gene ends were 5 bases for V and 8 bases for J; bases not matched to a gene: 4. The CDR3 here is CASSRDREDEQFF. In DNA, the CDR3 is TGTGCCAGCAGTAGGGACAGGGAGGATGAGCAGTTCTTC.

The chain uses TRBV7-9 and TRBJ1-6; 7 nucleotides match TRBD1. The CDR3 has 15 amino acids. After removal of 5 bases from V and 6 bases from J, the junction contained 7 bases not matched to a gene. CDR1 is SEHNR and CDR2 is FQNEAQ in the germline V gene (reference sequence). CDR3 in DNA: TGTGCCAGCAGCCCGAGGGGGCACATTAATTCACCCCTCCACTTT. This codes for CASSPRGHINSPLHF.

This clonotype was observed a handful of times. At one of its ends the junction is not consistent with the germline gene, which may arise from a read error. The rearrangement joins TRBV6-5 to TRBJ2-7, with 8 bases matching TRBD1. Germline lookup yields CDR1 MNHEY and CDR2 SVGAGI. CDR3 size: 13 residues. CDR3 nucleotides: TGTGGCAGCTCTCAGGGGGCGCTGGGCGAGCAGTACTTC. Protein: CGSSQGALGEQYF.

This clonotype has only a few counts. The chain links TRBV6-5 to TRBJ2-1, with a weak D call TRBD1 (5 bases). V was shortened by 5 bases and J by 5 bases, with 19 bases between the two germline ends. The CDR3 has 16 amino acids. Germline assignment: CDR1 MNHEY and CDR2 SVGAGI. CDR3: CASSLTGQGSNNEQFF. CDR3 bases: TGTGCCAGCAGTCTGACCGGGCAGGGCAGTAACAATGAGCAGTTCTTC.

The chain carries TRBV7-8 and TRBJ2-7; 8 bases agree with TRBD1. The trim removed 5 bases at V and 3 bases at J, leaving 6 bases unmatched. The germline gives CDR1 SGHVS, CDR2 FQNEAQ. CDR3 size: 14 residues. The CDR3 loop is CASSIRGTGYEQYF. CDR3 nucleotides: TGTGCCAGCAGCATCCGCGGGACAGGCTACGAGCAGTACTTC.

This clonotype was seen a handful of times. The chain recombines TRBV24-1 with TRBJ2-1; 10 bases fit TRBD1. Trimming at V came to 5 bases and at J to 10 bases, leaving 10 bases not matched to a gene. The CDR3 sequence is 15 residues long. Germline CDR1 reads KGHDR; CDR2 reads SFDVKD. The CDR3 loop reads CATSGAGTGDSEQFF. CDR3 coding DNA: TGTGCCACCAGTGGCGCCGGGACAGGGGACTCGGAGCAGTTCTTC.

This clonotype has a handful of counts. The V call is TRBV6-2 or TRBV6-3, the J call TRBJ2-5, with D maybe TRBD2 (5 bases). Deletions cut 6 bases from V and 1 base from J, with 18 bases between. This CDR3 spans 16 amino acids. From germline, CDR1 is MNHEY and CDR2 SVGEGT. In nucleotides, the CDR3 is TGTGCCAGCAGCTCCCGGGGTCCCCCCGGCCAAGAGACCCAGTACTTC. Encoded protein: CASSSRGPPGQETQYF.

The V gene is TRBV28, the J gene TRBJ2-6, with D possibly being TRBD1 (5 bases). The CDR3 length is 14 residues. Between the trimmed V and J ends, which lost 6 bases and 1 base, there was a span of 7 bases. Germline loops: CDR1 MDHEN, CDR2 SYDVKM. The CDR3 nucleotides read TGTGCCAGCAGATCAGGGTCTGGGGCCAACGTCCTGACTTTC. It is translated as CASRSGSGANVLTF. The complete variable domain, with remaining parts taken from reference TRBV28 and TRBJ2-6, reads DVKVTQSSRYLVKRTGEKVFLECVQDMDHENMFWYRQDPGLGLRLIYFSYDVKMKEKGDIPEGYSVSREKKERFSLILESASTNQTSMYLCASRSGSGANVLTFGAGSRLTVL.

V and J are TRBV9 and TRBJ2-7; D possibly corresponds to TRBD2 (5 bases). Germline CDR1 is SGDLS and CDR2 is YYNGEE. V was clipped by 0 bases and J by 0 bases, with 10 bases between them. The CDR3 runs 15 residues. As DNA, the CDR3 is TGTGCCAGCAGCGTAGGACGGGGAAGCTCCTACGAGCAGTACTTC. This codes for CASSVGRGSSYEQYF.

The V gene is TRBV4-2, the J gene TRBJ2-3, with 8 bases matching TRBD2. V lost 1 base to trimming and J lost 0 bases; unmatched junction nucleotides: 9. Looked up from germline, CDR1 is LGHNA and CDR2 is YNFKEQ. CDR3 length: 18 residues. CDR3 DNA sequence: TGTGCCAGCAGCCAAGTTGCGGGGGGAAGTACTAGCACAGATACGCAGTATTTT. Translation gives CASSQVAGGSTSTDTQYF.

This clonotype was picked up a small number of times. This rearrangement joins TRBV6-1 to TRBJ1-4, with unresolved D. The CDR3 is made up of 12 amino acids. Germline V gives CDR1 MNHNS, CDR2 SASEGT. Trimming removed 7 bases from V and 5 bases from J, with 8 bases in between. CDR3 in DNA: TGTGCCAGCATCGGGCCGAATGAAAAACTGTTTTTT. Its translation: CASIGPNEKLFF.

This clonotype has only a few counts. The chain combines TRBV15 with TRBJ2-1; 9 nucleotides match TRBD2. CDR1 and CDR2 (germline): LNHNV, YYDKDF (reference sequence). Trimming cost V 4 bases and J 1 base; bases outside gene matches: 5. The CDR3 is made up of 16 amino acids. The CDR3 spells CATSTRLAVSYNEQFF. The CDR3, as DNA: TGTGCCACCAGCACGAGACTAGCGGTGTCCTACAATGAGCAGTTCTTC.

This chain joins TRBV7-9 and TRBJ2-2, with unresolved D. V lost 1 base to trimming and J lost 5 bases, with 14 bases between them. The CDR3 is made up of 16 amino acids. CDR1 and CDR2 from the germline V gene are SEHNR and FQNEAQ (reference sequence). The CDR3 loop reads CASSLVPGPATGELFF. DNA of the CDR3: TGTGCCAGCAGCTTAGTCCCGGGCCCTGCAACCGGGGAGCTGTTTTTT.

This clonotype appeared many times. The rearrangement uses TRBV5-4 and TRBJ2-5; D possibly corresponds to TRBD1 (6 bases). Germline V lookup: CDR1 SGHNT, CDR2 YYREEE (reference sequence). Between the trimmed V and J ends, which lost 4 bases and 1 base, there was a span of 14 bases. The CDR3 runs to 15 residues. CDR3 in DNA: TGTGCCAGCAGCGGCCCACAGGGCCCCCAAGAGACCCAGTACTTC. Protein sequence: CASSGPQGPQETQYF.

This clonotype has just a few counts. V and J are TRBV5-4 and TRBJ2-4, with D hard to call. The CDR3 covers 14 residues. V lost 2 bases and J lost 3, with 9 bases in between. Germline V gene data show CDR1 as SGHNT and CDR2 as YYREEE (reference sequence). CDR3 in amino acids: CASSFDLGKNIQYF. CDR3 coding DNA: TGTGCCAGCAGCTTTGACCTAGGCAAAAACATTCAGTACTTC.

There are a few counts of this clonotype. This chain uses TRBV5-5 with TRBJ2-7; possibly TRBD1 for D (5 bases). V lost 5 bases, J lost 4 bases, and 10 bases lay in between. The CDR3 has 12 amino acids. Germline-derived CDR1 and CDR2 are SGHKS and YYEKEE (reference sequence). The CDR3 region has the DNA TGTGCCAGCAGATCCCCAGGGTACGAGCAGTACGTC. Its protein product is CASRSPGYEQYV.

This chain joins TRBV6-1 and TRBJ1-5, with 7 nucleotides matching TRBD1. The ends lost 6 bases at V and 1 base at J; junction bases unmatched: 15. CDR3 length equals 18 residues. The V gene's germline CDR1 is MNHNS and CDR2 SASEGT. The CDR3 loop reads CASSHPNPGQISNQPQHF. As DNA, the CDR3 is TGTGCCAGCAGCCACCCCAACCCGGGACAGATCAGCAATCAGCCCCAGCATTTT.

This clonotype was detected ten times or more. The chain carries TRBV4-1 and TRBJ2-5, with D unclear. Germline CDR1 and CDR2: MGHRA and YSYEKL. The V gene lost 0 bases and the J gene lost 2 bases, with 10 bases spanning the gap. This CDR3 contains 15 residues. Here the CDR3 DNA reads TGCGCCAGCAGCCAAGATCCCCTGATACAAGAGACCCAGTACTTC. Encoded protein: CASSQDPLIQETQYF.

This clonotype was seen a few times. The chain couples TRBV7-9 to TRBJ2-1; maybe TRBD2 (5 bases). Looked up from germline, CDR1 is SEHNR and CDR2 is FQNEAQ (reference sequence). The V gene lost 5 bases and the J gene lost 8 bases, with 10 bases spanning the gap. The CDR3 extends over 12 amino acids. The DNA for the CDR3 is TGTGCCAGCAGCCCTGCGAGGGATGAGCAGTTCTTC. It codes for CASSPARDEQFF.

This clonotype was found a few times. The chain links TRBV12-5 to TRBJ2-5; TRBD1 matches 8 bases. There are 15 residues in the CDR3. Germline assignment: CDR1 LGHNT and CDR2 FRNRAP. J was trimmed by 1 base and V by 6 bases; bases with no gene match: 7. The CDR3 nucleotides are TGTGCTAGTGGCCCTGACAGGGGAAGCCAAGAGACCCAGTACTTC. Its protein is CASGPDRGSQETQYF.

For the CDR3, the DNA is TGTGCCAGCAGCCAAGACCACCTACGGGGGGGCCGAGAGACCCAGTACTTC. This encodes CASSQDHLRGGRETQYF. The chain couples TRBV9 to TRBJ2-5; 8 bases are a match to TRBD2. CDR1 is SGDLS, CDR2 YYNGEE, per germline. Trimming removed 4 bases from V and 4 bases from J; junction bases left unmatched: 15. The CDR3 length is 17 residues.

This chain links TRBV4-1 with TRBJ1-5; D is ambiguous. CDR3 size: 13 residues. The V gene's germline CDR1 is MGHRA and CDR2 YSYEKL. Trimming removed 4 bases at V and 8 bases at J, with 12 bases between. DNA of the CDR3: TGCGCCAGCAGCCTAAATCCCGACGAGCCCCAGCATTTT. It is translated as CASSLNPDEPQHF.

A few counts support this clonotype. This chain joins TRBV7-2 and TRBJ2-2; D remains ambiguous. Trimming stripped 1 base from V and 2 bases from J, with 8 bases between. This CDR3 has 15 amino acids. Germline V CDR1 and CDR2: SGHTA, FQGNSA. The CDR3 reads CASSLGVGNTGELFF. The CDR3 DNA reads TGTGCCAGCAGCTTAGGGGTAGGAAACACCGGGGAGCTGTTTTTT.

This clonotype is a singleton in its sample. The junction does not match germline at one end; this may be a read error. The V call is TRBV4-1, the J call TRBJ1-5, with D maybe TRBD1 (5 bases). The CDR3 consists of 17 residues. Germline CDR1 is MGHRA and CDR2 is YSYEKL. The CDR3 DNA reads TGCGCCAGCAGCCAAGGAATAAGGGGCCCTAGCAATAAGCCCCAGCATTTT. Its protein product is CASSQGIRGPSNKPQHF.